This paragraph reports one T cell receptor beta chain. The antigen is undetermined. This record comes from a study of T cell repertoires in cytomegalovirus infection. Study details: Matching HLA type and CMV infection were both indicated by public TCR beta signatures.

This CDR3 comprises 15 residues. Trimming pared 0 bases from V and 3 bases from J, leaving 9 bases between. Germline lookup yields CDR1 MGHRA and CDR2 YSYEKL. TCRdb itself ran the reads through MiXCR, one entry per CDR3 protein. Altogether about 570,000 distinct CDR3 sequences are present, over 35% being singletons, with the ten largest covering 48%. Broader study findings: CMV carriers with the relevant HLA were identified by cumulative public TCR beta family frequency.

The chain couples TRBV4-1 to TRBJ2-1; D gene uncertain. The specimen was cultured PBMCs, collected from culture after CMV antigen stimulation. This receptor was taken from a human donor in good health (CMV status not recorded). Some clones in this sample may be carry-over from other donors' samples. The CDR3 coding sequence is TGCGCCAGCAGCCAAGAAGCTTATGTCTACAATGAGCAGTTCTTC. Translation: CASSQEAYVYNEQFF.